Shown below are 8 T cell receptor beta chains from a single sample sequenced in a study of Ad26.COV2.S vaccination and SARS-CoV-2 variants. Treatment in this sample: roughly 19 received Ad26.COV2.S at low or high dose, single or two shots; 5 received placebo; per-sample allocation not given. Samples were taken on day 63 after the first vaccine or placebo injection. Profiled with immunoSEQ multiplex PCR; TCRdb holds only in-frame clones, not every one. The sample lists roughly 380,000 clones; 88% were seen once. The source material was peripheral blood, sampled in a trial of Ad26.COV2.S vaccine versus placebo. The source is a person aged 18-65 years who received the Ad26.COV2.S COVID-19 vaccine or a placebo.

The genes are TRBV3-1 (or the pseudogene TRBV3-2) and TRBJ2-3, with TRBD2 matching 11 bases. Germline loops: CDR1 LGHDT, CDR2 YNNKEL (reference sequence). The CDR3 is 16 residues long. The V gene end was trimmed by 4 bases and the J gene end by 0 bases; junction bases not matched to a gene: 3. The CDR3 nucleotides read TGTGCCAGCAGCCCCTTAGCGGGGGGGAGCACAGATACGCAGTATTTT. This sequence encodes CASSPLAGGSTDTQYF.

V is TRBV14 and J is TRBJ2-3; TRBD2 agrees at 7 bases. V lost 0 bases and J lost 2; bases outside the gene matches: 8. Per the germline V gene, CDR1 is SGHDN and CDR2 is FVKESK. The length of the CDR3 is 17 residues. CDR3 nucleotides: TGTGCCAGCAGCCAAGATCTGGCGGGGGACCACACAGATACGCAGTATTTT. Its protein product is CASSQDLAGDHTDTQYF.

The chain carries TRBV11-2 and TRBJ2-3; tentatively, D is TRBD1 or TRBD2 (5 bases each). Germline CDR1 and CDR2: SGHAT and FQNNGV. V shed 5 bases and J shed 2 bases, with 8 bases lying between them. The CDR3 consists of 13 residues. CDR3 sequence (DNA): TGTGCCAGCAGCCTGGGGGTCACAGATACGCAGTATTTT. Translating gives CASSLGVTDTQYF. Combining the CDR3 with reference TRBV11-2 and TRBJ2-3 gives the whole variable domain EAGVAQSPRYKIIEKRQSVAFWCNPISGHATLYWYQQILGQGPKLLIQFQNNGVVDDSQLPKDRFSAERLKGVDSTLKIQPAKLEDSAVYLCASSLGVTDTQYFGPGTRLTVL.

This clone was detected only once. This rearrangement joins TRBV29-1 to TRBJ2-7, with 10 nucleotides matching TRBD1. Trimming removed 5 bases from V and 2 bases from J; junction bases left unmatched: 12. CDR1 SQVTM and CDR2 ANQGSEA come from the germline V gene. The CDR3 is 16 residues long. Written as DNA, the CDR3 is TGCAGCGTTCCAAGGGGGGGACAGGGGACCCCCTACGAGCAGTACTTC. This gives the protein CSVPRGGQGTPYEQYF.

This clone was seen a single time. The chain carries TRBV19 and TRBJ1-6, with D perhaps matching TRBD1 (5 bases). With 4 bases removed from V and 7 bases from J, the gap between germline ends came to 11 bases. Per germline, CDR1 LNHDA and CDR2 SQIVND (reference sequence). CDR3 length: 14 residues. The CDR3 nucleotides read TGTGCCAGTAGTAACCCAGGGAGCAATTCACCCCTCCACTTT. Translating gives CASSNPGSNSPLHF.

The chain has TRBV5-6 and TRBJ1-2; TRBD1 might be the D (6 bases). Germline CDR1 reads SGHDT; CDR2 reads YYEEEE. V was cut by 2 bases and J by 4 bases, with 15 bases left in between. The CDR3 has 15 amino acids. This CDR3 is CASSFAGELIYGYTF. CDR3 coding DNA: TGTGCCAGCAGCTTCGCAGGGGAACTTATCTATGGCTACACCTTC.

Details on this clone: At one boundary the junction diverges from the germline segment, which might be a read error. This rearrangement joins TRBV6-2 or TRBV6-3 to TRBJ2-1; TRBD1 matches 9 bases. CDR1 and CDR2 from the germline V gene are MNHEY and SVGEGT. This CDR3 spans 12 amino acids. This chain's CDR3 is CASSQNRGRDVF. The CDR3 coding sequence is TGTGCCAGCAGTCAAAACAGGGGGCGTGACGTCTTC.

The V call is TRBV7-8, the J call TRBJ2-5, with D possibly TRBD1 on 7 matching bases. The CDR3 spans 17 residues. Trimming pared 1 base from V and 1 base from J, leaving 16 bases between. From germline, CDR1 is SGHVS and CDR2 FQNEAQ. In nucleotides, the CDR3 is TGTGCCAGCAGCTTAGAAAGCAGGGGGGCTTTCCAAGAGACCCAGTACTTC. It yields the protein CASSLESRGAFQETQYF.